These 26 T cell receptor beta chains share one sample of origin, sequenced in a study of T-cell reconstitution after alpha-beta-depleted transplantation in children. The authors prepared the TCRbeta library with unique molecular identifiers. One entry per CDR3 protein, called by TCRdb with MiXCR from the PCR reads. This table holds about 210,000 distinct CDR3 sequences, approximately 19% found once. The sample was PBMCs, mostly from graft donor cells, taken 360 days after TCRalphabeta/CD19-depleted stem cell transplant. These receptors all come from a male patient aged 2-10 years who had a stem cell transplant for acute lymphoblastic leukemia, so the T cells may come from the graft donor.

The V and J genes are TRBV7-2 and TRBJ2-5; maybe TRBD2 (6 bases). The CDR3 extends over 15 amino acids. The V end lost 1 base, the J end lost 1 base, and 10 bases lay between the germline ends. Per the germline V gene, CDR1 is SGHTA and CDR2 is FQGNSA. CDR3 coding DNA: TGTGCCAGCAGCTTAGGTGGGGGGTTCCAAGAGACCCAGTACTTC. Amino acids: CASSLGGGFQETQYF.

A few counts support this clonotype. The chain recombines TRBV15 with TRBJ2-3; TRBD2 matches at 9 bases. Germline V gene lookup returns CDR1 LNHNV and CDR2 YYDKDF (reference sequence). The V gene end was trimmed by 0 bases and the J gene end by 6 bases; junction bases not matched to a gene: 10. The CDR3 runs 17 residues. CDR3 loop: CATSRDLLAGLGDTQYF. CDR3 bases: TGTGCCACCAGCAGAGATTTACTAGCGGGCCTGGGGGATACGCAGTATTTT.

The chain carries TRBV5-1 and TRBJ2-7; D is unresolved. CDR3 size: 13 residues. The germline V and J ends were trimmed by 1 base and 3 bases, with 8 bases remaining between them. Germline CDR1 is SGHRS and CDR2 is YFSETQ. The DNA for the CDR3 is TGCGCCAGCAGCTTGTATACGGGCTACGAGCAGTACTTC. Its translation is CASSLYTGYEQYF.

This clonotype was seen repeatedly, ten times or more. The chain joins TRBV5-1 to TRBJ2-5; D might be TRBD2 (6 bases). Germline CDR1 and CDR2: SGHRS and YFSETQ. Deletions cut 0 bases from V and 5 bases from J, with 14 bases between. The CDR3 loop spans 15 amino acids. The CDR3 DNA reads as TGCGCCAGCAGCTTGGCCGGGAGAGAGGGTGAGACCCAGTACTTC. Translated, it gives CASSLAGREGETQYF.

Many counts were recorded for this clonotype. The chain joins TRBV12-3 or TRBV12-4 to TRBJ2-7, with D perhaps matching TRBD2 (5 bases). Trimming removed 5 bases at V and 5 bases at J, with 19 bases between. The CDR3 has 15 amino acids. The CDR3 nucleotides are TGTGCCAGCAGTCCGGGGTTAACTCTAACAAACGAGCAGTACTTC. This sequence encodes CASSPGLTLTNEQYF.

The count of this clonotype is one. The CDR3 DNA follows: TGTGCCAGCAGCTTAGTCCAAGCGTACCAAGAGACCCAGTACTTC. This codes for CASSLVQAYQETQYF. The gene calls are TRBV7-2 and TRBJ2-5; D ambiguous. There are 15 residues in the CDR3. Germline V gene lookup returns CDR1 SGHTA and CDR2 FQGNSA. Trimming shortened V by 1 base and J by 0 bases, and 9 bases separated the two germline ends.

The chain carries TRBV5-1 and TRBJ1-6; D is unclear. V was clipped by 2 bases and J by 8 bases, with 5 bases between them. Germline lookup yields CDR1 SGHRS and CDR2 YFSETQ. This CDR3 region has 12 residues. The CDR3 protein is CASSFMDSPLHF. In DNA, the CDR3 is TGCGCCAGCAGCTTTATGGATTCACCCCTCCACTTT.

The chain combines TRBV20-1 with TRBJ2-7; TRBD1 aligns across 9 bases. The germline CDR1 and CDR2 sequences are DFQATT and SNEGSKA (reference sequence). This CDR3 region has 14 residues. Germline trimming cut 1 base from V and 4 bases from J; bases unmatched to any gene: 5. Here the CDR3 reads CSARGDRARYEQYF. CDR3 nucleotides: TGCAGTGCTAGAGGGGACAGGGCCCGGTACGAGCAGTACTTC.

This clonotype was detected only a few times. CDR3 residues: CATSESGQGDGEQYF. CDR3 bases: TGTGCCACCAGTGAGTCGGGACAGGGAGACGGCGAGCAGTACTTC. The V and J genes are TRBV24-1 and TRBJ2-7, with TRBD1 matching 9 bases. The CDR3 totals 15 residues. Germline V lookup: CDR1 KGHDR, CDR2 SFDVKD. Trimming removed 4 bases from V and 6 bases from J; junction bases left unmatched: 9.

The DNA for the CDR3 is TGTGCCAGCAGCCAAGATTGGCAGGACAGGGCTCGGCACGAGCAGTACTTC. This gives the protein CASSQDWQDRARHEQYF. The genes are TRBV3-1 and TRBJ2-7, with 8 nucleotides matching TRBD1. The CDR3 runs 17 residues. Germline V lookup: CDR1 LGHDT, CDR2 YNNKEL (reference sequence). V shed 0 bases and J 5 bases; nucleotides not matched to a gene: 12.

This clonotype turned up a few times. The J gene is TRBJ1-4, the V gene TRBV12-3 or TRBV12-4, with 7 nucleotides matching TRBD1. The V segment lost 7 bases and the J segment 6 bases; nucleotides outside the gene matches: 8. The CDR3 contains 14 residues. The CDR3 bases are TGTGCCAGCACCCTACAGGGGAGGGATGAAAAACTGTTTTTT. Translated, it gives CASTLQGRDEKLFF.

This clonotype has more than one count but fewer than ten. The rearrangement links TRBV20-1 to TRBJ1-5, with TRBD1 as a possible D gene (5 bases). The CDR3 loop spans 15 amino acids. CDR1 and CDR2 (germline): DFQATT, SNEGSKA (reference sequence). V was pared by 1 base and J by 4 bases, with 14 bases between. The CDR3: CSARGGDRHNQPQHF. CDR3 coding DNA: TGCAGTGCTAGAGGTGGAGACAGACATAATCAGCCCCAGCATTTT.

In this sample, this clonotype turned up a few times. This chain connects TRBV5-1 to TRBJ2-7; no clear D. This CDR3 is built from 13 residues. V was pared by 2 bases and J by 7 bases, with 13 bases between. Germline CDR1 reads SGHRS; CDR2 reads YFSETQ. The CDR3 sequence is CASSFGPGEEQYF. Here the CDR3 DNA reads TGCGCCAGCAGCTTTGGACCCGGTGAAGAGCAGTACTTC.

The V and J genes are TRBV6-1 and TRBJ2-3, with TRBD2 matching over 10 bases. This CDR3 is 15 amino acids long. The V and J ends lost 7 bases and 6 bases, in that order; junction bases with no gene match: 10. The germline CDR1 and CDR2 sequences are MNHNS and SASEGT. The CDR3, as DNA: TGTGCCAGCACCCCATCCAGCGGGGGGGCGGATACGCAGTATTTT. Encoded protein: CASTPSSGGADTQYF.

The rearrangement joins TRBV6-1 to TRBJ2-1; D may be TRBD2 (5 bases). Trimming removed 6 bases from V and 0 bases from J, with 12 bases in between. This CDR3 has 15 amino acids. Germline lookup yields CDR1 MNHNS and CDR2 SASEGT. CDR3 protein: CASRPGSSSYNEQFF. The CDR3 DNA follows: TGTGCCAGCAGGCCGGGGAGCAGCTCCTACAATGAGCAGTTCTTC.

The J gene is TRBJ2-1, the V gene TRBV15; possibly TRBD1 for D (5 bases). With 3 bases removed from V and 0 bases from J, the gap between germline ends came to 12 bases. CDR3 size: 16 residues. Germline assignment: CDR1 LNHNV and CDR2 YYDKDF (reference sequence). The CDR3 coding sequence is TGTGCCACCAGCAGGTTGACAGCCCGCTCCTACAATGAGCAGTTCTTC. Translated, it gives CATSRLTARSYNEQFF.

This sequence joins TRBV7-9 and TRBJ1-1; the D is unclear. This CDR3 region has 13 residues. Per the germline V gene, CDR1 is SEHNR and CDR2 is FQNEAQ (reference sequence). V was trimmed by 8 bases and J by 0 bases, leaving 10 bases between them. As DNA, the CDR3 is TGTGCCAGCCAAAGTGGCGTGAACACTGAAGCTTTCTTT. This encodes CASQSGVNTEAFF.

This clonotype showed up many times. V and J are TRBV5-1 and TRBJ2-7; D not resolved. The CDR3 loop spans 14 amino acids. Trimming stripped 0 bases from V and 3 bases from J, with 10 bases between. Germline V gene lookup returns CDR1 SGHRS and CDR2 YFSETQ. The CDR3 region has the DNA TGCGCCAGCAGCTTGGCTCAGAGAAGCTACGAGCAGTACTTC. Protein: CASSLAQRSYEQYF. Drawing the rest from reference TRBV5-1 and TRBJ2-7, the complete variable domain is KAGVTQTPRYLIKTRGQQVTLSCSPISGHRSVSWYQQTPGQGLQFLFEYFSETQRNKGNFPGRFSGRQFSNSRSEMNVSTLELGDSALYLCASSLAQRSYEQYFGPGTRLTVT.

V gene TRBV2 combines with J gene TRBJ2-5; tentative D call: TRBD1 (5 bases). The germline V gene encodes CDR1 SNHLY and CDR2 FYNNEI. The V gene lost 7 bases and the J gene lost 1 base, with 10 bases spanning the gap. This CDR3 comprises 13 residues. For the CDR3, the DNA is TGTGCCAGCACCCAAGACAGCCAAGAGACCCAGTACTTC. This sequence encodes CASTQDSQETQYF.

The genes are TRBV9 and TRBJ2-2; 9 bases fit TRBD1. Germline V lookup: CDR1 SGDLS, CDR2 YYNGEE. The V segment lost 4 bases and the J segment 9 bases; nucleotides outside the gene matches: 13. This CDR3 contains 16 residues. CDR3: CASSFLGQGSYRELFF. The CDR3 DNA is TGTGCCAGCAGCTTCCTCGGACAGGGGTCTTATAGGGAGCTGTTTTTT.

V usage is TRBV30 and J usage is TRBJ2-7, with 7 nucleotides matching TRBD2. Trimming removed 6 bases from V and 3 bases from J; junction bases left unmatched: 11. CDR1 is GTSNPN and CDR2 is SVGIG in the germline V gene (reference sequence). The CDR3 totals 14 residues. The CDR3 loop reads CACRRQGGIYEQYF. As DNA, the CDR3 is TGTGCCTGCCGCAGGCAGGGAGGGATCTACGAGCAGTACTTC.

The chain employs TRBV5-1 and TRBJ2-5; 12 bases are a match to TRBD2. The germline V gene encodes CDR1 SGHRS and CDR2 YFSETQ. CDR3 size: 14 residues. Trimming took 6 bases from V and 5 from J; bases not matched to a gene: 5. DNA of the CDR3: TGCGCCAGCACGACTAGCGGGAGAGGGGAGACCCAGTACTTC. This encodes CASTTSGRGETQYF.

In its sample, this clonotype was seen many times. In DNA form, the CDR3 reads TGTGCCAGCAGCTGGGGGTACGAGCAGTACTTC. This gives the protein CASSWGYEQYF. The chain carries TRBV28 and TRBJ2-7; tentatively, D is TRBD1 or TRBD2 (5 bases each). Trimming cost V 6 bases and J 4 bases, with 7 bases left between them. The CDR3 spans 11 residues. Germline V CDR1 and CDR2: MDHEN, SYDVKM.

This clonotype has more than one count but fewer than ten. The rearrangement uses TRBV2 and TRBJ2-7; 9 positions agree with TRBD1. The germline V gene encodes CDR1 SNHLY and CDR2 FYNNEI. V lost 2 bases, J lost 4 bases, and 9 bases stayed unmatched. The CDR3 is 16 amino acids. The CDR3 spells CASSETSSDRGYEQYF. The CDR3 nucleotides are TGTGCCAGCAGTGAAACCTCCTCGGACAGGGGATACGAGCAGTACTTC.

This clonotype was counted a single time. J is TRBJ1-6 and V is TRBV5-4, with 10 positions matching TRBD1. The germline V gene has CDR1 SGHNT and CDR2 YYREEE (reference sequence). This CDR3 spans 14 amino acids. V was pared by 4 bases and J by 13 bases, with 8 bases of the junction left unmatched. The CDR3 here is CASSLGQGITPLHF. In nucleotides, the CDR3 is TGTGCCAGCAGCCTGGGACAGGGGATCACGCCCCTCCACTTT.

This clonotype was observed a handful of times. This chain connects TRBV28 to TRBJ2-5; the D call may be TRBD1 or TRBD2 (6 bases each). This CDR3 region has 15 residues. The germline gives CDR1 MDHEN, CDR2 SYDVKM. Trimming cost V 7 bases and J 5 bases, with 20 bases left between them. CDR3 nucleotides: TGTGCCAGCAACACCCGATGGGGGGCATTGGAGACCCAGTACTTC. Its protein product is CASNTRWGALETQYF.